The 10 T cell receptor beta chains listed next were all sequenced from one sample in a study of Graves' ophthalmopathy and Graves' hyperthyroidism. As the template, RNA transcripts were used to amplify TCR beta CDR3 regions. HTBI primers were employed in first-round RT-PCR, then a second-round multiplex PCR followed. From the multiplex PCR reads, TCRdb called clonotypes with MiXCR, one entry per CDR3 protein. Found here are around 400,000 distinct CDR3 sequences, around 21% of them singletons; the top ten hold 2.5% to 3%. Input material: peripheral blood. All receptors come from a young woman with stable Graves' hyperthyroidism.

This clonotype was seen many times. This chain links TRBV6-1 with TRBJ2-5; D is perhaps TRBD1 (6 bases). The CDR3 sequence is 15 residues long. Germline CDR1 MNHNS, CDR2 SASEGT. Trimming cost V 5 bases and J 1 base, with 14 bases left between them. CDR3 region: CASSRPGQTQETQYF. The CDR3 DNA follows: TGTGCCAGCAGTCGCCCAGGACAGACCCAAGAGACCCAGTACTTC.

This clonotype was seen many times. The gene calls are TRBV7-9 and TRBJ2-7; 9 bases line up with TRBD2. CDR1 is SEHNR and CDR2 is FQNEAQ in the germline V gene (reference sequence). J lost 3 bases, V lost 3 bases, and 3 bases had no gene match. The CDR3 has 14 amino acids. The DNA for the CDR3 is TGTGCCAGCAGCTTGCATAGCGGGAGCTACGAGCAGTACTTC. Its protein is CASSLHSGSYEQYF.

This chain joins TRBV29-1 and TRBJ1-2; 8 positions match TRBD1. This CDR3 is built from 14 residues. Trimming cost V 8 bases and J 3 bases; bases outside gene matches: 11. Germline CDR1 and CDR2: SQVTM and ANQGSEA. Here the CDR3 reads CSSAAGTGHYGYTF. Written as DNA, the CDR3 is TGCAGCTCCGCAGCCGGGACAGGCCACTATGGCTACACCTTC.

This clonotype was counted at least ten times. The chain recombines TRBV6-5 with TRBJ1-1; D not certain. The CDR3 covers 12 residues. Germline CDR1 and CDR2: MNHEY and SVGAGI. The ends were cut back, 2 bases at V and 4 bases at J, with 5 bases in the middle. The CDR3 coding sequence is TGTGCCAGCAGTTACGGCGGCACTGAAGCTTTCTTT. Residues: CASSYGGTEAFF.

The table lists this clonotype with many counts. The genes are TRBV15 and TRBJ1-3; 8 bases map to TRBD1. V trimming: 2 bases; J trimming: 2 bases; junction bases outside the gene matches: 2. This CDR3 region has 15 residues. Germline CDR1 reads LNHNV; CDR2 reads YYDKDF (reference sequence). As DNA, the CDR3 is TGTGCCACCAGCAGAAGGACAGGGACTGGAAACACCATATATTTT. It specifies CATSRRTGTGNTIYF.

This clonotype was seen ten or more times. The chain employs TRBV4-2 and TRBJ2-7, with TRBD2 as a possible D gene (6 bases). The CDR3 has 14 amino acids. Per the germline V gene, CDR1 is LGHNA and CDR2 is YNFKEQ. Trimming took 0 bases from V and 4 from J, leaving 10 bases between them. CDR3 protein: CASSQDGGRYEQYF. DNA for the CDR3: TGTGCCAGCAGCCAAGATGGTGGGAGGTACGAGCAGTACTTC.

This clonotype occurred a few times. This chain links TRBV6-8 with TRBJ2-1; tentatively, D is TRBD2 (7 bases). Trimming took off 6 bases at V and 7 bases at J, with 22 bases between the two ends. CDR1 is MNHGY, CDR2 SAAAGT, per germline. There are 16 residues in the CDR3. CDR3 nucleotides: TGTGCCAGCAGAGTGGGGATCCGGGGGGCAGGGAATGAGCAGTTCTTC. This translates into CASRVGIRGAGNEQFF.

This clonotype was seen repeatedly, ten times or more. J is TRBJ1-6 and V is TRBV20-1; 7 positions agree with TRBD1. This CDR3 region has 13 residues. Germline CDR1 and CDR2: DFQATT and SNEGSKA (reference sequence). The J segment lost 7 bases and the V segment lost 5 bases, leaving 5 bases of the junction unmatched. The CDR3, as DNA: TGCAGTGCTGGGGGGGACAGAAATTCACCCCTCCACTTT. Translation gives CSAGGDRNSPLHF.

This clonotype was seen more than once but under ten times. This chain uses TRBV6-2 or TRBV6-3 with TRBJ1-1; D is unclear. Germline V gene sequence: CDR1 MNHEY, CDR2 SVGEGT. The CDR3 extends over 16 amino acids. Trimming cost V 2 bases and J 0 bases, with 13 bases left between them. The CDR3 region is CASSYLPRVMNTEAFF. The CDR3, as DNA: TGTGCCAGCAGTTACCTACCTAGGGTGATGAACACTGAAGCTTTCTTT.

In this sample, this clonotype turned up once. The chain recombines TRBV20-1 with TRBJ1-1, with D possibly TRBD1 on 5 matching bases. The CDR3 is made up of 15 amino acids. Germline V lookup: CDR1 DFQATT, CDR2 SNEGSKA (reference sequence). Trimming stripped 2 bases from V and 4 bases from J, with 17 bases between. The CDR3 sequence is CSARRVPGSGTEAFF. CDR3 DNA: TGCAGTGCTAGAAGGGTCCCAGGGTCGGGCACTGAAGCTTTCTTT.